A selection of T cell receptor beta chains follows, all from one sample in a study of cytomegalovirus exposure and HLA in healthy donors. The repertoire was sequenced with immunoSEQ multiplex PCR; TCRdb's copy has only in-frame clones and lacks some. The repertoire consists of 57,000 or so clones, with 91% occurring once and the leading ten covering about 2%. Sample: PBMCs. These receptors were collected from a woman aged 25 to 39 in good health and CMV-seronegative. Each CDR3 is given with its conserved first and last residue. Each record gives: V gene, J gene, D gene, clone size, CDR3 DNA, CDR3 protein. D genes are given only for firm matches. Not every row has a clone size; where given, it reads once, few, many or a size class.

V: TRBV19
J: TRBJ2-6
D: -
size: -
DNA: TGTGCCAGTAGTTACAGGGACTCTGGGGCCAACGTCCTGACTTTC
CDR3: CASSYRDSGANVLTF

V: TRBV9
J: TRBJ2-3
D: TRBD2
size: -
DNA: TGTGCCAGCAGCGTCGGACTAGGGAGCACAGATACGCAGTATTTT
CDR3: CASSVGLGSTDTQYF

V: TRBV29-1
J: TRBJ2-3
D: TRBD2
size: -
DNA: TGCAGCGTTGCTAGGACCAGACTAGCGGCTAGCACAGATACGCAGTATTTT
CDR3: CSVARTRLAASTDTQYF

V: TRBV6-1
J: TRBJ2-3
D: -
size: -
DNA: TGTGCCAGCATTAACGAGAGGTCCAGTAGGACGCAGTATTTT
CDR3: CASINERSSRTQYF

V: TRBV7-9
J: TRBJ2-1
D: -
size: once
DNA: TGTGCCAGCAGCTTAGTAGCGTTTGGGGTCAATGAGCAGTTCTTC
CDR3: CASSLVAFGVNEQFF

V: TRBV18
J: TRBJ2-1
D: -
size: -
DNA: TGTGCCAGCTCATCGAGAGGTGAGCAGTTCTTC
CDR3: CASSSRGEQFF

V: TRBV19
J: TRBJ1-5
D: -
size: few
DNA: TGTGCCAGTAGTGTCGACAGTAGTCGGTTTAATCAGCCCCAGCATTTT
CDR3: CASSVDSSRFNQPQHF

V: TRBV19
J: TRBJ1-2
D: TRBD1
size: once
DNA: TGTGCCAGTAGTATAGACCCCCGGGACAGCGTGCGGGGCGGCTACACCTTC
CDR3: CASSIDPRDSVRGGYTF

V: TRBV7-2
J: TRBJ2-3
D: -
size: once
DNA: TGTGCCAGCAGCACTAGGGTCTGGGATACGCAGTATTTT
CDR3: CASSTRVWDTQYF

V: TRBV19
J: TRBJ1-2
D: -
size: -
DNA: TGTGCCAGTAGCCCGACCTGGAGGCGGCGTGGCTACACCTTC
CDR3: CASSPTWRRRGYTF

V: TRBV28
J: TRBJ2-7
D: -
size: -
DNA: TGTGCCAGCAGTCGCCATAGCGGATCCTACGAGCAGTACTTC
CDR3: CASSRHSGSYEQYF

V: TRBV10-3
J: TRBJ2-2
D: -
size: -
DNA: TGTGCCATCAGTGACACTAGAAACACCGGGGAGCTGTTTTTT
CDR3: CAISDTRNTGELFF